This T cell receptor (beta chain) is drawn from a study of metastatic and nonmetastatic thyroid tumors. For the study at large: Across blood and tumor or nodule tissue, repertoires from malignant and benign thyroid patients were compared with one another.

All patients were treatment-naive before thyroid surgery. In the study's own analysis: In papillary thyroid cancer, a distant-metastasis classifier was built using CDR3 differences across clinicopathological groups. TCRdb re-called the PCR reads with MiXCR. Here the V and J calls rest on TCRdb's processing, not on the authors' analysis. This table has tens of thousands of clones, around 20% appearing once. This clone showed up many times. No antigen is known for it. The V end lost 3 bases, the J end lost 1 base, and 16 bases lay between the germline ends. The CDR3 runs to 16 residues. The germline V gene has CDR1 SGHAT and CDR2 FQDESV (reference sequence). Study outcomes and limitations: As reported, TCR beta diversity in blood and tumor was significantly higher in malignant thyroid tumors than in benign nodules.

The TCR originated in a female donor with papillary thyroid cancer or a benign thyroid nodule (not recorded which). Some clones in this sample may be carry-over from other donors' samples. The sample taken for sequencing was blood. V is TRBV11-1 and J is TRBJ2-7; tentatively, D is TRBD2 (6 bases). For the CDR3, the DNA is TGTGCCAGCAGCTTTAATACTGCGAGCGGGTCCTACGAGCAGTACTTC. Protein product: CASSFNTASGSYEQYF.